This paragraph reports one T cell receptor (beta chain). This sample stems from a study of control samples from healthy donors and cancer patients. Trimming took 6 bases from V and 5 from J; bases not matched to a gene: 6. The CDR3 spans 13 residues. Germline CDR1 and CDR2: WNHNN and SYGVQD (reference sequence). The protocol was immunoSEQ multiplex PCR, while the TCRdb copy is restricted to in-frame clones and leaves out a portion. The table includes some 190,000 clones, 91% detected once. The rearrangement uses TRBV10-1 and TRBJ2-7, with 8 bases aligning to TRBD2. The TCR comes from a man aged 25-45 years in good health. The sequenced sample was blood. The CDR3 DNA is TGCGCCAGCAGCGGGGGGGCAGGGCACGAGCAGTACTTC. Protein sequence: CASSGGAGHEQYF.